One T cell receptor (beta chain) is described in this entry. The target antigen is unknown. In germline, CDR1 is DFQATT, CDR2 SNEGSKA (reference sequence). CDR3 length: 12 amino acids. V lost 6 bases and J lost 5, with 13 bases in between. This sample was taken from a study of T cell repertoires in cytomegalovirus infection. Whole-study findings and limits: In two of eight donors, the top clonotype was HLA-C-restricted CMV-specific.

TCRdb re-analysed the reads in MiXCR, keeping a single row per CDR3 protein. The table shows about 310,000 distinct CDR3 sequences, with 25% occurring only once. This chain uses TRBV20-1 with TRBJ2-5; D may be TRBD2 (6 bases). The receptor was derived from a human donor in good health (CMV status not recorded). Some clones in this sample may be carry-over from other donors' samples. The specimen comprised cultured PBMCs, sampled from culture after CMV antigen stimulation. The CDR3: CSAGYGGETQYF. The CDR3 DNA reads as TGCAGTGCGGGGTATGGAGGGGAGACCCAGTACTTC.